This T cell receptor (beta chain) emerged from a study of T cell repertoires in cytomegalovirus infection. Study-wide background: CMV epitopes used comprised recently identified HLA-C-restricted ones and well-studied HLA-B-restricted ones. Both CMV infection and a matching HLA type were indicated by public TCR beta signatures. Study-level findings and limits: HLA-C-restricted CMV clonotypes gave the most frequent clonotype in two of eight donors.

In its sample, this clonotype was seen a few times. Its specificity is unknown. The germline CDR1 and CDR2 sequences are MNHEY and SVGAGI. The CDR3 sequence is 15 residues long. Between the trimmed V and J ends, which lost 2 bases and 4 bases, there was a span of 15 bases. TCRdb redid the calling of the reads with MiXCR, one entry per CDR3 protein. Of around 200,000 distinct CDR3 sequences listed, 35% to 45% are singletons. This sequence was found in a human donor in good health (CMV status not recorded). Some clones in this sample may be carry-over from other donors' samples. The chain has TRBV6-5 and TRBJ2-7, with D perhaps TRBD1 or TRBD2 (7 bases each). This material consisted of CD8+ T cells from cultured PBMCs, taken from culture after CMV antigen stimulation. The CDR3 nucleotides read TGTGCCAGCAGTTACGAGCAGGGGGGGGCTTACGAGCAGTACTTC. Protein sequence: CASSYEQGGAYEQYF.